One sample yielded the 12 T cell receptor beta chains listed below, sequenced in a study of long-term antiretroviral therapy in people with HIV. Running of the v3.0 immunoSEQ assay took place at survey level. Sequenced by immunoSEQ multiplex PCR; TCRdb stores in-frame clones only, minus some. This sample has about 9,200 clones, with roughly 70% found just once. This sample comprised unsorted PBMCs, obtained 1.8 years before starting antiretroviral therapy. Receptors originate from a man aged 35 to 55 with HIV.

The rearrangement joins TRBV29-1 to TRBJ2-7, with D possibly being TRBD2 (6 bases). The CDR3 consists of 14 residues. Germline CDR1 is SQVTM and CDR2 is ANQGSEA. The V end lost 6 bases, the J end lost 0 bases, and 15 bases lay between the germline ends. CDR3 nucleotides: TGCAGCGTGACCCCCCGGGGGTCCTCCTACGAGCAGTACTTC. Protein sequence: CSVTPRGSSYEQYF.

V is TRBV27 and J is TRBJ2-7, with D maybe TRBD2 (5 bases). The CDR3 has 17 residues. From germline, CDR1 is MNHEY and CDR2 SMNVEV (reference sequence). Trimming removed 2 bases at V and 1 base at J, with 18 bases between. The CDR3 reads CASSLGFPGPGSYEQYF. As DNA, the CDR3 is TGTGCCAGCAGTTTAGGTTTCCCGGGTCCGGGATCCTACGAGCAGTACTTC.

This chain uses TRBV9 with TRBJ1-2; a weak D match, TRBD1 (5 bases). This CDR3 has 17 amino acids. Trimming cost V 1 base and J 7 bases, with 23 bases left between them. Germline V gives CDR1 SGDLS, CDR2 YYNGEE. This CDR3 is CASSVKGGWGREGGYTF. In DNA form, the CDR3 reads TGTGCCAGCAGCGTAAAAGGCGGTTGGGGCAGGGAAGGTGGCTACACCTTC.

The V and J genes are TRBV2 and TRBJ2-1; TRBD2 matches 9 bases. The trim removed 9 bases at V and 5 bases at J, leaving 20 bases unmatched. CDR3 length: 18 residues. CDR1 is SNHLY, CDR2 FYNNEI, per germline. Here the CDR3 DNA reads TGTGCCAGTCTCTCCGGGGGTAGTCAGCGGGGGGCTCACAATGAGCAGTTCTTC. Amino acids: CASLSGGSQRGAHNEQFF.

The genes are TRBV30 and TRBJ2-1; D not resolved. The CDR3 runs to 14 residues. Between the trimmed V and J ends, which lost 2 bases and 2 bases, there was a span of 10 bases. Germline V gives CDR1 GTSNPN, CDR2 SVGIG (reference sequence). The CDR3 bases are TGTGCCTGGAGTTTAAATACAGCCTACAATGAGCAGTTCTTC. Encoded protein: CAWSLNTAYNEQFF.

The V and J genes are TRBV19 and TRBJ1-1, with a possible D match to TRBD1 (5 bases). CDR1 and CDR2 from the germline V gene are LNHDA and SQIVND (reference sequence). The CDR3 is made up of 14 amino acids. V was clipped by 6 bases and J by 2 bases, with 13 bases between them. This CDR3 is CASRKTGDNTEAFF. The CDR3 DNA reads TGTGCCAGTAGAAAAACGGGGGACAACACTGAAGCTTTCTTT.

The table lists this clone with a few counts. The chain has TRBV9 and TRBJ2-5; 12 nucleotides line up with TRBD1. The V gene's germline CDR1 is SGDLS and CDR2 YYNGEE. The CDR3 covers 16 residues. J gave up 5 bases and V 4 bases, and 9 bases lay outside the gene matches. CDR3 DNA: TGTGCCAGCAGCCTTTCCGGGACAGGGGGCGGGGAGACCCAGTACTTC. This gives the protein CASSLSGTGGGETQYF.

The chain combines TRBV6-6 with TRBJ2-7; D perhaps matches TRBD1 (7 bases). The length of the CDR3 is 15 residues. The germline V gene has CDR1 MNHNY and CDR2 SVGAGI (reference sequence). V lost 6 bases and J 3 bases, leaving 18 bases between the germline ends. The CDR3 region is CASRRGQIPDYEQYF. The CDR3 DNA reads as TGTGCCAGCAGGCGGGGACAGATCCCCGACTACGAGCAGTACTTC.

The J gene is TRBJ1-4, the V gene TRBV5-6, with a possible D match to TRBD1 (5 bases). Trimming removed 1 base from V and 6 bases from J, with 13 bases in between. The CDR3 length is 15 residues. CDR1 is SGHDT, CDR2 YYEEEE, per germline. This CDR3 reads CASSLRAGGDEKLFF. In DNA, the CDR3 is TGTGCCAGCAGCTTGCGGGCCGGAGGGGATGAAAAACTGTTTTTT. The entire variable domain, with the rest obtained from reference TRBV5-6 and TRBJ1-4, is as follows: DAGVTQSPTHLIKTRGQQVTLRCSPKSGHDTVSWYQQALGQGPQFIFQYYEEEERQRGNFPDRFSGHQFPNYSSELNVNALLLGDSALYLCASSLRAGGDEKLFFGSGTQLSVL.

This chain links TRBV18 with TRBJ1-2; 9 positions agree with TRBD1. The CDR3 contains 16 residues. Germline V gene sequence: CDR1 KGHSH, CDR2 LQKENI. V lost 3 bases and J lost 6; bases outside the gene matches: 11. The CDR3 is CASSPFGTGSLNGYTF. CDR3 DNA: TGTGCCAGCTCACCCTTCGGGACAGGGTCCTTAAATGGCTACACCTTC.

The table lists this clone with a few counts. This rearrangement joins TRBV19 to TRBJ1-2; TRBD1 matches at 7 bases. CDR1 and CDR2 from the germline V gene are LNHDA and SQIVND (reference sequence). The CDR3 length is 12 residues. V dropped 7 bases and J dropped 7; count of bases not matched to a gene: 6. The CDR3, as DNA: TGTGCCAGTAAGGACAGGTGGTTTGGCTACACCTTC. Amino acids: CASKDRWFGYTF.

The genes are TRBV6-1 and TRBJ1-6, with D unresolved. The CDR3 is 14 residues long. With 7 bases removed from V and 1 base from J, the gap between germline ends came to 8 bases. Per germline, CDR1 MNHNS and CDR2 SASEGT. CDR3 sequence reads: CASNDPSYNSPLHF. The CDR3 coding sequence is TGTGCCAGCAATGATCCTTCCTATAATTCACCCCTCCACTTT.